This entry concerns a single T cell receptor (beta chain). Antigen: not known. Germline values: CDR1 MNHEY, CDR2 SVGAGI. CDR3 length: 15 residues. V was shortened by 1 base and J by 5 bases, with 12 bases between the two germline ends. This record belongs to a study of cytomegalovirus exposure and HLA in healthy donors. General study results and limits: A highly shared variant cluster was judged a likely technical artifact. When presence/absence was analysed, sequencing depth was taken to be roughly uniform across donors.

The PCR ran on 60 Vbeta and 13 Jbeta primers. As handled by the study authors: Around 11 million shared chains were among around 80 million unique TCR beta chains counted in a later analysis. Sequencing used immunoSEQ multiplex PCR; TCRdb keeps in-frame clones, though not all of them. V and J calls and clone size follow that table, whereas D and trimming were derived from the DNA. The sample consists of about 140,000 clones, roughly three quarters of them appearing once. The sequence was obtained from a female donor in good health and CMV-seronegative. V usage is TRBV6-5 and J usage is TRBJ1-5; D is possibly TRBD1 (5 bases). Sequencing was performed on PBMCs. The CDR3 region has the DNA TGTGCCAGCAGTTACTGGTCCGCGGGGGATCAGCCCCAGCATTTT. Protein: CASSYWSAGDQPQHF.